This T cell receptor (beta chain) was sequenced during a study of spatial heterogeneity in lung cancer. Study findings and constraints: Mutation counts in tumors were tracked by counts of expanded intratumoral alpha and beta TCRs.

MiXCR, applied by TCRdb to the 5' RACE reads, yields one record per CDR3 protein. Of 17,000 or so distinct CDR3 sequences listed, approximately 5.8% are singletons. The CDR3 consists of 16 residues. Germline CDR1 and CDR2: SEHNR and FQNEAQ (reference sequence). The germline V and J ends were trimmed by 5 bases and 6 bases, with 20 bases remaining between them. Described time point: sample taken at primary tumor resection. Concerning this clonotype itself: Its antigen is unknown.

The sequencing here drew on lung tumor tissue, taken at surgery. The sequence was obtained from a male donor with early-stage non-small cell lung cancer. V gene TRBV7-9 combines with J gene TRBJ1-5; tentatively, D is TRBD1 (6 bases). CDR3 bases: TGTGCCAGCAGCCCCCAAGAGGGGGGGGTGGGTCAGCCCCAGCATTTT. This translates into CASSPQEGGVGQPQHF. The whole variable domain, filled in from reference TRBV7-9 and TRBJ1-5, reads DTGVSQNPRHKITKRGQNVTFRCDPISEHNRLYWYRQTLGQGPEFLTYFQNEAQLEKSRLLSDRFSAERPKGSFSTLEIQRTEQGDSAMYLCASSPQEGGVGQPQHFGDGTRLSIL.